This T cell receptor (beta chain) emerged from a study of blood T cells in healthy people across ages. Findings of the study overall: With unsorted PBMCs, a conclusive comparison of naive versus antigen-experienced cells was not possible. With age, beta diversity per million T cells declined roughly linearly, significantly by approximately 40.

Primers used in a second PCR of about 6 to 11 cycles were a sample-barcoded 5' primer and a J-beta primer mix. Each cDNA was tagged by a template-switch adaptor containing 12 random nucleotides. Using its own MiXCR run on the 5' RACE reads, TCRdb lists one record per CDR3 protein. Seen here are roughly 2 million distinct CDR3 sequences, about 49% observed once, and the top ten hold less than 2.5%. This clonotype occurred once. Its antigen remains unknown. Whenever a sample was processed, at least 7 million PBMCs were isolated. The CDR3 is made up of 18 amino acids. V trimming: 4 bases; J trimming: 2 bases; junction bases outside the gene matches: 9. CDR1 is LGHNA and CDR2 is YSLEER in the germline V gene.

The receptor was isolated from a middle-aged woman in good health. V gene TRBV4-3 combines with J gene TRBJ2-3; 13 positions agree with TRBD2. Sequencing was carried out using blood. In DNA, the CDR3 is TGCGCCAGCAGCCTTGGGACTAGCGGGGCGGGGAACACAGATACGCAGTATTTT. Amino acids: CASSLGTSGAGNTDTQYF.